This T cell receptor (beta chain) stems from a study of blood T cell repertoires in COVID-19. Germline lookup yields CDR1 MNHEY and CDR2 SVGEGT. V shed 0 bases and J 2 bases; nucleotides not matched to a gene: 7. The CDR3 is made up of 17 amino acids. Data came from immunoSEQ multiplex PCR; TCRdb stores just in-frame clones and leaves some out. The sample consists of fewer than 350,000 clones, over 75% of them appearing once. The table lists this clone with a few counts. Specimen: PBMCs or T cells enriched from blood (not recorded which). The sequence was collected from a woman in her 40s who had recovered from COVID-19. V is TRBV6-2 or TRBV6-3 and J is TRBJ2-1, with 7 bases that match TRBD1. The CDR3 reads CASSYSGTARTYNEQFF. The CDR3 coding sequence is TGTGCCAGCAGTTACTCCGGGACAGCCCGTACCTACAATGAGCAGTTCTTC.